The T cell receptor beta chain described here comes from a study of cytomegalovirus exposure and HLA in healthy donors (dated by TCRdb to the late 2010s). Regarding the complete study: An earlier analysis of 587 of the donors reported 276 Gb of sequence data and around 100 million unique TCR beta sequences obtained from about 179 million T cells. Roughly 300 gigabases of sequencing data and 91 million or so unique TCR sequences made up an early release that covered approximately 700 HLA-typed donors. Among the roughly 400 genotyped donors, around 81% belonged to the genetic ancestry cluster associated with self-reported Caucasian donors. The study aimed to test whether signatures of past pathogen exposure could be identified by cataloging public T cell receptors. The study used immunosequencing to profile the T cell repertoires of approximately 630 subjects and linked those repertoires to cytomegalovirus serostatus. Besides the first cohort of 550 to 750 subjects, a separate validation cohort made up of 120 different subjects was used. High-throughput TCR immunosequencing, statistical association of individual TCRs with disease status, and machine learning were combined to predict cytomegalovirus infection status. A later analysis re-analyzed previously published TCR beta repertoires from 666 donors and added high-resolution HLA genotyping to study TCR occurrence patterns. In the later analysis, no new phenotypic data were used to find candidate immune exposures; instead, reliance was placed on TCR beta sequences and their occurrence across donors. To decide whether each TCR beta V gene segment behaved as functional or pseudogenic, an earlier analysis of some 600 of the donors relied on high-throughput TCR beta sequencing. Donor age, sex, ethnicity and CMV serostatus were compiled alongside the repertoire data. Genome-wide SNP genotypes for about 65% of the 666 donors were used in a later genetic analysis, which treated that subset as a discovery cohort. Every discovery cohort repertoire had been produced on one sequencing platform. HLA typing included class I and class II loci at four-digit resolution. The number of typed donors differed by locus: about 620-640 for A, B, C, DRB1 and DQB1; some 500 for DQA1; 606 for DPA1; and about 450 for DPB1. Because of strong linkage in the cohort, roughly five DR-DQ haplotypes were treated as single units for association and clustering. Among roughly 400 genotyped donors of the cohort, an average of roughly 240,000 unique TCR beta nucleotide sequences were sequenced per donor, approximately 20% of them non-productive. Study-wide conclusions, independent of this receptor: In an earlier analysis of approximately 600 of the donors, most TCR beta V segments were observed in productive rearrangements about 90% or about 30% of the time, broadly matching IMGT annotations. It was suggested by the authors that the approach could potentially be generalized to other disease states and immunological phenotypes. The sequencing pipeline was judged likely to have produced a cluster of highly shared sequence variants as a technical artifact. A later genetic analysis associated a missense DCLRE1C variant with V-gene and J-gene trimming of TCR beta chains, and an independent cohort replicated the association. Immune exposure information for the cohort was limited to CMV serostatus. According to a later analysis, TCR association rates differed among HLA loci, with DRB1 alleles showing the most associated TCRs and HLA-C alleles showing the fewest. According to a later genetic analysis, donors in an Asian-associated ancestry cluster had fewer N-insertions in productive TCRs than the approximately 610-donor mean. Approximately 18 rarely observed V segments, including chromosome 9 orphons, were excluded from the earlier analysis of approximately 600 of the donors because counts were too low. Strong co-occurrence of HLA alleles, especially DR and DQ, made assigning TCR associations to individual alleles difficult. Because the 87-base-pair reads could not distinguish some IMGT-functional V segments, including TRBV6-2 and TRBV6-3, those segments were excluded. Most TCR sequences were observed very rarely across donors, whereas some public TCRs were present in many individuals. Linkage disequilibrium might explain the correlated functional status among segregating V segments, but an unknown experimental factor could not be ruled out. At a false discovery rate of 0.05, a later analysis linked around 15,000 TCR beta sequences to specific HLA alleles. A total of about 150 TCR beta chains were listed by the study as associated with cytomegalovirus. A few of the identified cytomegalovirus-associated TCR beta chains were confirmed in vitro to be specific for cytomegalovirus antigens. Most CMV-associated TCR beta chains appeared to be HLA-restricted in a later analysis, and the HLA associations seemed to be driven largely by CMV exposure. A further reported finding was that TCR beta sequences accurately predicted the HLA-A and HLA-B alleles for most subjects in the first cohort. In a later analysis, HLA-associated TCR beta chains showed more clonal expansion and lower generation probabilities than non-associated chains that were equally common. Because HLA typing was missing for some donors at each locus, association tests included only the typed subset. In both the original and validation cohorts, the classifier was reported to diagnose cytomegalovirus status with high specificity and sensitivity. Presence/absence analyses assumed roughly uniform sequencing depth across donors, an assumption that may not hold. Only TCR beta chains were sequenced in this cohort, and the absence of alpha or paired-chain data limited detectable features. A later analysis reported that several top co-occurrence clusters appeared linked to parvovirus B19, influenza, CMV and Epstein-Barr virus.

Of note for this clone: Its binding antigen is unknown. No much larger clonotype is one base removed from it; base qualities were not supplied. The same CDR3 can be traced to other DNA sequences in this sample.

The protocol used for the library was the immunoSEQ multiplex PCR assay. The multiplex PCR relied on a mix of 60 forward primers for TCR Vbeta segments and 13 reverse primers for TCR Jbeta segments. A multiplex PCR assay on genomic DNA amplified the CDR3 region of rearranged TCR beta genes. Amplified TCR beta libraries were sequenced as 87-base-pair reads on the Illumina HiSeq System. The authors' pipeline ran thus. A later analysis counted tens of millions of unique TCR beta chains across the 666 repertoires, and roughly 11 million of these chains were shared by at least two donors. Raw reads were error-corrected and collapsed into unique sequences by a nearest-neighbor algorithm in which closely related sequences were merged to remove PCR and sequencing errors. Alignment of CDR3 sequences to IMGT reference sequences was used to assign V, D and J gene segments. For a sequence to be retained, a match of at least six nucleotides was required to both a V gene segment and a J gene segment. Rearrangements were classified as productive when the CDR3 lacked stop codons and remained in frame with V and J, and all other rearrangements were classified as non-productive. Following IMGT convention, CDR3 was defined as the stretch from the second conserved V-encoded cysteine to the conserved J-encoded phenylalanine. In an earlier analysis of around 570 of the donors, sequences lacking an unambiguous match to a single V gene segment were excluded. In an earlier analysis of approximately 560 of the donors, a V segment was called functional when productive rearrangements were above 56.7%, and segregating when the standard deviation between donors exceeded 5%. A statistical classification framework was built for diagnosing cytomegalovirus status from the catalog of TCR beta chain sequences. V and J gene assignment, in a later analysis, came from comparing TCR nucleotide sequences with IMGT/GENE-DB human TR gene sequences. A later analysis assigned CDR3 sequences and most-parsimonious VDJ recombination scenarios with the TCRdist pipeline. In a later analysis, every TCR beta chain was defined by the combination of its CDR3 amino acid sequence and its V-gene family, and reads without a unique V-gene family were dropped. As a way to deal with suspected cross-contamination and a sequencing artifact, a later analysis dropped over 550 nucleotide sequences that were highly shared and had low generation probability. For each public chain, a later analysis derived a clonal expansion index from normalized ranks of inferred template counts within each repertoire. In a later analysis, generation probabilities were computed with a VDJ recombination model fitted to out-of-frame rearrangements, and the resulting probabilities were checked against IGoR. A later analysis scored TCR-TCR, TCR-HLA and TCR-CMV co-occurrence with hypergeometric tests, applying a repertoire-size bias correction to TCR pairs. In a later analysis, false discovery rates were estimated by permuting HLA or CMV assignments 20 times. In a later analysis, co-occurring TCRs were grouped with DBSCAN, and TCRdist sequence similarity was added when clustering was performed within HLA-allele-positive subsets. Repertoires with fewer than 30,000 or more than 120,000 public chains, plus five repertoires with anomalous nucleotide sharing, were excluded from co-occurrence clustering. The source is immuneACCESS, and TCRdb retained only in-frame sequences with V and J called. Part of the clones is not carried over; for the studies checked, unresolved V genes explain less than half of this, and the remainder is unexplained. V and J calls and clone size are as listed in that table; D and trimming were resolved from the DNA. The sample table records over 150,000 clones; over 80% of these occur just once. The ten largest clones capture 1.9% of the sample.

In total, 630 or so healthy bone marrow donors made up the cohort. Cohort members were all nominally healthy when sampled, although unrecorded immune exposures were likely present. Of the 666 cohort members, around 290 had a positive CMV serostatus and approximately 400 had a negative one, while no CMV serostatus was recorded for the donor. Each donor provided a peripheral blood sample, and peripheral blood mononuclear cells were used for TCR beta sequencing. The Qiagen DNeasy Blood Extraction Kit was used to extract genomic DNA from the blood cell samples. The CDR3 holds 13 amino acids from the cysteine to the phenylalanine. Of the read, only the CDR3 DNA is kept; its 39 bases are in frame from base 1. Sequences SGHNT (CDR1) and YYREEE (CDR2) are obtained from the germline V gene (reference sequence). The junction carries 6 bases between V and J, which are trimmed by 2 bases and 1 base respectively.

The rearranged chain carries TRBV5-4 and TRBJ1-1; confidence is insufficient to name the D gene. The specimen was PBMCs. This clonotype originated in a human donor in good health. The nucleotide sequence reads as follows: TGTGCCAGCAGCTTTTCGGGGAACACTGAAGCTTTCTTT. It specifies CASSFSGNTEAFF. Extended through the reference TRBV5-4 and TRBJ1-1 proteins, this CDR3 yields the full variable domain: ETGVTQSPTHLIKTRGQQVTLRCSSQSGHNTVSWYQQALGQGPQFIFQYYREEENGRGNFPPRFSGLQFPNYSSELNVNALELDDSALYLCASSFSGNTEAFFGQGTRLTVV.